Below, 28 T cell receptor beta chains from the same sample are listed, as sequenced in a study of cytomegalovirus exposure and HLA in healthy donors. The PCR made use of 60 Vbeta and 13 Jbeta primers. The assay was immunoSEQ multiplex PCR, and TCRdb's table has in-frame clones only and misses some. This sample has under 150,000 clones; roughly 71% occur once, and the top ten carry about 8.3%. Material for sequencing was PBMCs. The receptors originated from a man younger than 30 in good health and CMV-seropositive.

V gene TRBV7-6 combines with J gene TRBJ2-3; 9 bases map to TRBD2. The CDR3 covers 17 residues. CDR1 is SGHVS and CDR2 is FNYEAQ in the germline V gene. The J segment lost 2 bases and the V segment lost 3 bases, leaving 9 bases of the junction unmatched. CDR3 sequence reads: CASSFRSGGRFTDTQYF. Here the CDR3 DNA reads TGTGCCAGCAGCTTTCGCAGCGGGGGGCGGTTCACAGATACGCAGTATTTT.

This clone appeared a single time. V and J are TRBV10-2 and TRBJ2-3; the D gene is possibly TRBD1 (6 bases). Trimming removed 6 bases from V and 3 bases from J, with 13 bases in between. Per the germline V gene, CDR1 is WSHSY and CDR2 is SAAADI. This CDR3 has 14 amino acids. CDR3 residues: CASRGQGRTDTQYF. The DNA for the CDR3 is TGCGCCAGCAGGGGACAAGGTCGAACAGATACGCAGTATTTT.

In its sample, this clone was seen a few times. The genes are TRBV18 and TRBJ2-1, with D maybe TRBD1 (6 bases). The CDR3 length is 17 residues. Germline-derived CDR1 and CDR2 are KGHSH and LQKENI. V shed 0 bases and J shed 0 bases, with 12 bases lying between them. CDR3 in DNA: TGTGCCAGCTCACCACCCGCAGGGGCATACTCCTACAATGAGCAGTTCTTC. Protein product: CASSPPAGAYSYNEQFF.

A few counts support this clone. The chain joins TRBV27 to TRBJ2-5; possibly TRBD1 for D (5 bases). CDR1 and CDR2 (germline): MNHEY, SMNVEV (reference sequence). This CDR3 has 15 residues. With 2 bases removed from V and 6 bases from J, the gap between germline ends came to 16 bases. CDR3 nucleotide sequence: TGTGCCAGCAGTTTAACCGGGCAGGGTATAAAGACCCAGTACTTC. Translation gives CASSLTGQGIKTQYF.

A single count supports this clone. This chain connects TRBV28 to TRBJ2-2; 7 bases line up with TRBD1. The V segment lost 3 bases and the J segment 5 bases; nucleotides outside the gene matches: 15. Germline values: CDR1 MDHEN, CDR2 SYDVKM. The CDR3 consists of 18 residues. CDR3 amino acids: CASSFSQGIPLITGELFF. Written as DNA, the CDR3 is TGTGCCAGCAGTTTTTCACAGGGGATACCCCTAATTACCGGGGAGCTGTTTTTT.

This sequence joins TRBV5-4 and TRBJ1-5; no clear D. Germline assignment: CDR1 SGHNT and CDR2 YYREEE (reference sequence). The V and J ends lost 0 bases and 6 bases respectively, with 4 bases between them. This CDR3 spans 12 amino acids. In DNA, the CDR3 is TGTGCCAGCAGCTTGGCCGGTCAGCCCCAGCATTTT. Residues: CASSLAGQPQHF.

This clone was observed a handful of times. The chain links TRBV6-5 to TRBJ1-6; 7 bases fit TRBD1. Germline V gene sequence: CDR1 MNHEY, CDR2 SVGAGI. V shed 5 bases and J 7 bases; nucleotides not matched to a gene: 5. CDR3 length: 14 residues. The CDR3 nucleotides are TGTGCCAGCAGTCGGGACAGACCAAATTCACCCCTCCACTTT. Translated: CASSRDRPNSPLHF.

This clone was counted between two and nine times. The chain is built from TRBV6-5 and TRBJ2-3, with a possible D match to TRBD2 (5 bases). The V end lost 0 bases, the J end lost 2 bases, and 12 bases lay between the germline ends. Germline V CDR1 and CDR2: MNHEY, SVGAGI. CDR3 length equals 16 residues. CDR3: CASSYSQPGYTDTQYF. CDR3 in DNA: TGTGCCAGCAGTTACTCTCAACCGGGATACACAGATACGCAGTATTTT.

This clone has only a few counts. V is TRBV14 and J is TRBJ2-7; the D gene is possibly TRBD2 (5 bases). The germline V gene has CDR1 SGHDN and CDR2 FVKESK. V lost 5 bases, J lost 2 bases, and 22 bases lay in between. CDR3 length: 17 residues. In nucleotides, the CDR3 is TGTGCCAGCAGCGGACTGGGTGGAGCCTATCCTACCTACGAGCAGTACTTC. Its translation: CASSGLGGAYPTYEQYF.

The chain uses TRBV6-5 and TRBJ2-2; 10 positions agree with TRBD2. The ends lost 11 bases at V and 3 bases at J; junction bases unmatched: 9. CDR3 length: 15 residues. CDR1 is MNHEY, CDR2 SVGAGI, per germline. CDR3 loop: CAPLGGLADTGELFF. The CDR3 DNA reads TGTGCCCCCCTGGGTGGACTAGCGGACACCGGGGAGCTGTTTTTT.

This sequence joins TRBV10-3 and TRBJ1-3; no firm D call. The CDR3 is 15 amino acids. Trimming cost V 3 bases and J 2 bases, with 11 bases left between them. Germline CDR1 is ENHRY and CDR2 is SYGVKD. CDR3 sequence (DNA): TGTGCCATCAGTGAAACCCCAGTTACTGGAAACACCATATATTTT. Its protein is CAISETPVTGNTIYF.

The sample holds a few counts of this clone. V and J are TRBV6-1 and TRBJ2-7; tentatively, D is TRBD2 (5 bases). The germline V gene encodes CDR1 MNHNS and CDR2 SASEGT. This CDR3 spans 16 amino acids. V shed 2 bases and J shed 4 bases, with 18 bases lying between them. The chain's CDR3 is CASSESSWEPRYEQYV. CDR3 sequence (DNA): TGTGCCAGCAGTGAATCATCTTGGGAGCCAAGGTACGAGCAGTACGTC.

V usage is TRBV7-9 and J usage is TRBJ1-4, with 8 bases that match TRBD1. The CDR3 has 15 residues. Germline lookup yields CDR1 SEHNR and CDR2 FQNEAQ (reference sequence). Germline trimming cut 4 bases from V and 8 bases from J; bases unmatched to any gene: 9. The CDR3 region is CASSSRQGIGEKLFF. The CDR3 DNA reads as TGTGCCAGCAGCTCAAGACAGGGGATTGGAGAAAAACTGTTTTTT.

This clone was seen a few times. The chain uses TRBV5-1 and TRBJ2-1; 9 bases line up with TRBD2. The CDR3 has 15 amino acids. V shed 7 bases and J 7 bases; nucleotides not matched to a gene: 12. The germline V gene encodes CDR1 SGHRS and CDR2 YFSETQ. CDR3 sequence (DNA): TGCGCCAGCCGGCAGGGCGGGGGGGCCGGTAATGAGCAGTTCTTC. This translates into CASRQGGGAGNEQFF.

The chain combines TRBV5-1 with TRBJ2-1, with 8 bases matching TRBD2. Looked up from germline, CDR1 is SGHRS and CDR2 is YFSETQ. The CDR3 totals 14 residues. V dropped 0 bases and J dropped 6; count of bases not matched to a gene: 2. The CDR3 nucleotides are TGCGCCAGCAGCTTGGTGGGGACTAGCAATGAGCAGTTCTTC. Amino acids: CASSLVGTSNEQFF.

The V gene is TRBV6-5, the J gene TRBJ2-3, with 7 bases matching TRBD2. The junction had 10 bases not matched to a gene; V was cut back by 8 bases and J by 2 bases. The CDR3 runs to 15 residues. CDR1 and CDR2 from the germline V gene are MNHEY and SVGAGI. CDR3 sequence (DNA): TGTGCCAGCGGACCTTGGGGGGGGACCACAGATACGCAGTATTTT. It translates to CASGPWGGTTDTQYF.

The J gene is TRBJ2-1, the V gene TRBV19; 7 nucleotides line up with TRBD1. Looked up from germline, CDR1 is LNHDA and CDR2 is SQIVND (reference sequence). Trimming removed 6 bases from V and 1 base from J; junction bases left unmatched: 0. This CDR3 has 13 amino acids. CDR3 loop: CASRTGSYNEQFF. CDR3 nucleotides: TGTGCCAGTAGGACAGGGTCCTACAATGAGCAGTTCTTC.

This chain links TRBV19 with TRBJ2-1; 14 nucleotides agree with TRBD2. J gave up 5 bases and V 3 bases, and 6 bases lay outside the gene matches. The length of the CDR3 is 17 residues. The germline CDR1 and CDR2 sequences are LNHDA and SQIVND (reference sequence). The CDR3 coding sequence is TGTGCCAGTAGTATGAGCTTGGGACTAGCGGGGGACAATGAGCAGTTCTTC. Its protein product is CASSMSLGLAGDNEQFF. The whole variable domain, filled in from reference TRBV19 and TRBJ2-1, reads DGGITQSPKYLFRKEGQNVTLSCEQNLNHDAMYWYRQDPGQGLRLIYYSQIVNDFQKGDIAEGYSVSREKKESFPLTVTSAQKNPTAFYLCASSMSLGLAGDNEQFFGPGTRLTVL.

The V call is TRBV5-6, the J call TRBJ1-4, with no clear D. Trimming pared 0 bases from V and 8 bases from J, leaving 20 bases between. CDR1 is SGHDT, CDR2 YYEEEE, per germline. The CDR3 sequence is 17 residues long. The CDR3 sequence: CASSLGSLFRTREKLFF. The CDR3 nucleotides are TGTGCCAGCAGCTTGGGGTCCTTATTTAGGACTAGAGAAAAACTGTTTTTT.

The chain uses TRBV4-1 and TRBJ1-2; TRBD1 agrees at 7 bases. There are 15 residues in the CDR3. Germline CDR1 MGHRA, CDR2 YSYEKL. V shed 3 bases and J 2 bases; nucleotides not matched to a gene: 6. The CDR3 here is CASSQGTATNYGYTF. The CDR3 DNA reads TGCGCCAGCAGCCAGGGGACAGCTACCAACTATGGCTACACCTTC.

The chain joins TRBV28 to TRBJ1-2, with D possibly matching TRBD1 (6 bases). CDR1 MDHEN and CDR2 SYDVKM come from the germline V gene. Trimming took off 6 bases at V and 7 bases at J, with 18 bases between the two ends. CDR3 size: 14 residues. CDR3 DNA: TGTGCCAGCAGGACTCTTCTCCAGGGGCTTGGCTACACCTTC. Translation: CASRTLLQGLGYTF.

The chain is built from TRBV5-1 and TRBJ1-1; TRBD1 aligns across 7 bases. Germline lookup yields CDR1 SGHRS and CDR2 YFSETQ. The CDR3 length is 13 residues. V shed 4 bases, J shed 5 bases, and the junction held 5 bases outside the gene matches. The CDR3 DNA reads as TGCGCCAGCAGCGGACAGGAGGTTACTGAAGCTTTCTTT. Encoded protein: CASSGQEVTEAFF.

The CDR3 DNA follows: TGCAGCGTTGAAGGGACAGAGCATCATACGCAGTATTTT. Its translation: CSVEGTEHHTQYF. The chain has TRBV29-1 and TRBJ2-3, with D possibly TRBD1 on 6 matching bases. This CDR3 has 13 amino acids. Germline V CDR1 and CDR2: SQVTM, ANQGSEA. The V gene lost 1 base and the J gene lost 7 bases, with 12 bases spanning the gap.

V and J are TRBV2 and TRBJ1-1; D gene ambiguous. Trimming took 1 base from V and 0 from J, leaving 3 bases between them. CDR1 is SNHLY and CDR2 is FYNNEI in the germline V gene. This CDR3 is built from 13 residues. CDR3 residues: CASSEDMNTEAFF. The CDR3 DNA reads as TGTGCCAGCAGTGAAGATATGAACACTGAAGCTTTCTTT.

The chain is built from TRBV4-2 and TRBJ1-5; possible D gene TRBD1, 5 bases. V was pared by 1 base and J by 5 bases, with 12 bases between. The length of the CDR3 is 15 residues. The germline gives CDR1 LGHNA, CDR2 YNFKEQ. The CDR3 sequence is CASSQVLTDDQPQHF. The DNA of the CDR3 is TGTGCCAGCAGCCAAGTGTTGACAGATGATCAGCCCCAGCATTTT.

This clone was counted only a few times. V is TRBV21-1 and J is TRBJ2-1; TRBD2, the table's D call, lacks a check against the DNA. TRBV21-1 is designated a pseudogene. This CDR3 spans 16 amino acids. The CDR3 DNA reads as TGTGCCAGCAGGGTAGACGGGGGGAGGAGCTACAATGAGCAGTTCTTC. As protein: CASRVDGGRSYNEQFF.

The rearrangement joins TRBV2 to TRBJ1-2, with 8 bases that match TRBD1. This CDR3 comprises 12 residues. J lost 8 bases, V lost 6 bases, and 5 bases had no gene match. In germline, CDR1 is SNHLY, CDR2 FYNNEI. As DNA, the CDR3 is TGTGCCAGCAGCGGACAGGGCTGGGGCTACACCTTC. It translates to CASSGQGWGYTF.

This chain links TRBV4-2 with TRBJ2-7; 7 nucleotides agree with TRBD2. The ends lost 0 bases at V and 2 bases at J; junction bases unmatched: 4. Germline V gene sequence: CDR1 LGHNA, CDR2 YNFKEQ. The CDR3 totals 15 residues. The CDR3 loop is CASSQERLAAYEQYF. In DNA, the CDR3 is TGTGCCAGCAGCCAAGAGAGGCTAGCGGCCTACGAGCAGTACTTC.